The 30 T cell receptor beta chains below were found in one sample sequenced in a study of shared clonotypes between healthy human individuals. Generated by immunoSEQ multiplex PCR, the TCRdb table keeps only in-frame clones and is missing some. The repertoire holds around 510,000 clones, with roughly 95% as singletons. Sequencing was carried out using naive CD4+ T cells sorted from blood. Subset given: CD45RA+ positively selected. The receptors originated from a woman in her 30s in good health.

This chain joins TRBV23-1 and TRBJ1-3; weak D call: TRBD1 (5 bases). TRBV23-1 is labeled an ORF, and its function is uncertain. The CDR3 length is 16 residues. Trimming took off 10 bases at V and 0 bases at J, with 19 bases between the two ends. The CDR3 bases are TGCGCCAACTTACGGGACGCACCTTTCTCTGGAAACACCATATATTTT. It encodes CANLRDAPFSGNTIYF.

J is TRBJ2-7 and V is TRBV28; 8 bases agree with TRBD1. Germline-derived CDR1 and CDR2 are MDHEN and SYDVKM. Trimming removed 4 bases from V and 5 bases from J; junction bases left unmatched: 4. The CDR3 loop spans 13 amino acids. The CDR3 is CASSSYRGNEQYF. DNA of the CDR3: TGTGCCAGCAGTTCGTACAGGGGGAACGAGCAGTACTTC.

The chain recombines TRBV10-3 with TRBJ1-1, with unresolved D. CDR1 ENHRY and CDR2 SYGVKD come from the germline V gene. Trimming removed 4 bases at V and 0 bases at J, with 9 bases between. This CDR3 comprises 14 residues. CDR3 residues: CAISGGDLNTEAFF. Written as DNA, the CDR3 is TGTGCCATCAGTGGCGGCGATTTGAACACTGAAGCTTTCTTT.

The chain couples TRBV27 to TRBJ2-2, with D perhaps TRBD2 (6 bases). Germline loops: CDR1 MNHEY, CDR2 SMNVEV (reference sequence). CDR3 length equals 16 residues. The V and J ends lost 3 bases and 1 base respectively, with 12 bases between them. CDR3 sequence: CASSLRLRENTGELFF. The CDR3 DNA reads TGTGCCAGCAGTTTGAGGTTGCGGGAGAACACCGGGGAGCTGTTTTTT.

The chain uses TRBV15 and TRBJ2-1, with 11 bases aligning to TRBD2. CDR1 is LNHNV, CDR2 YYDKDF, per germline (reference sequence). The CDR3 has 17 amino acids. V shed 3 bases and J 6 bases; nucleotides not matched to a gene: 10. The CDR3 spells CATSRGATSGILNEQFF. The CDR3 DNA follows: TGTGCCACCAGCAGGGGTGCGACTAGCGGGATTCTCAATGAGCAGTTCTTC.

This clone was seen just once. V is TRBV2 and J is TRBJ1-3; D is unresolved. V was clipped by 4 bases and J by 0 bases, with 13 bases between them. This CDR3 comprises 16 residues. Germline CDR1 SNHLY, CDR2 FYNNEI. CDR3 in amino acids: CASSGYGPSSGNTIYF. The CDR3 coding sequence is TGTGCCAGCAGTGGCTACGGGCCTAGCTCTGGAAACACCATATATTTT.

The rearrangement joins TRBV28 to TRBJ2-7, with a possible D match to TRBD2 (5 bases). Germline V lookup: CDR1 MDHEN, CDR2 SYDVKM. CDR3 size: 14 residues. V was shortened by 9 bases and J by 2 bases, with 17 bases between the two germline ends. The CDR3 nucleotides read TGTGCCAGGGCCCTCGGAGGCCTAACCTACGAGCAGTACTTC. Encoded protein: CARALGGLTYEQYF.

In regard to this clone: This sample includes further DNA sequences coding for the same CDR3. The CDR3 region has the DNA TGTGCCAGCAGTCCAAGCTACGAGCAGTACTTC. Amino acids: CASSPSYEQYF. The genes are TRBV11-2 and TRBJ2-7; no definite D call. The CDR3 sequence is 11 residues long. Germline V gene data show CDR1 as SGHAT and CDR2 as FQNNGV. Trimming took 6 bases from V and 3 from J, leaving 6 bases between them.

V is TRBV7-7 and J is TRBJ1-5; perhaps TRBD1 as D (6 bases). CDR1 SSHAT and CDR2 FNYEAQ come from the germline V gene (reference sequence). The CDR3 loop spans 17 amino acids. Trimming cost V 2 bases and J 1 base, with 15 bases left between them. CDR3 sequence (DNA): TGTGCCAGCAGCTTATTACGAGGCACAGGGAGCAATCAGCCCCAGCATTTT. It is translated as CASSLLRGTGSNQPQHF.

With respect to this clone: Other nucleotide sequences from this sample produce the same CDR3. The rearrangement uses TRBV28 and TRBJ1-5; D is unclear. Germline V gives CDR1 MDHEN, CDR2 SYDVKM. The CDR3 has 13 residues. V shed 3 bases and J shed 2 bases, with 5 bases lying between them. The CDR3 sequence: CASSFLGNQPQHF. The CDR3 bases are TGTGCCAGCAGTTTTTTGGGCAATCAGCCCCAGCATTTT.

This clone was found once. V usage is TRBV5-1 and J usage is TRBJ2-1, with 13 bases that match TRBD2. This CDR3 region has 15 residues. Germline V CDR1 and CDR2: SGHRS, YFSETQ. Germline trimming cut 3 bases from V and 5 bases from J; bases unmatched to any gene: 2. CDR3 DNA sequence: TGCGCCAGCAGCTGGACTAGCGGGGGAGACAATGAGCAGTTCTTC. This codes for CASSWTSGGDNEQFF.

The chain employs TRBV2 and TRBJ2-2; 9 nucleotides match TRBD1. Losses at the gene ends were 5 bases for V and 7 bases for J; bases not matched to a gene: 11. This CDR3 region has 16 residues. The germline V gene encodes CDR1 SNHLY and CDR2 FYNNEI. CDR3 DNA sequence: TGTGCCAGCAGTCCAGGCGGGACAGGGATGATCGGGGAGCTGTTTTTT. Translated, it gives CASSPGGTGMIGELFF.

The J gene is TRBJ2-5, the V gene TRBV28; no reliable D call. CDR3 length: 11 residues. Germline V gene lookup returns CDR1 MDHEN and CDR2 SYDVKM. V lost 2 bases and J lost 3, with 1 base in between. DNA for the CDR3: TGTGCCAGCAGTTTAGAAGAGACCCAGTACTTC. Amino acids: CASSLEETQYF.

CDR3: CASSYSRGAHINTIYF. The CDR3 bases are TGTGCCAGCAGTTACTCGCGGGGGGCCCATATAAACACCATATATTTT. This sequence joins TRBV6-6 and TRBJ1-3; possibly TRBD1 for D (6 bases). Per germline, CDR1 MNHNY and CDR2 SVGAGI (reference sequence). This CDR3 has 16 residues. V lost 0 bases and J 6 bases, leaving 15 bases between the germline ends.

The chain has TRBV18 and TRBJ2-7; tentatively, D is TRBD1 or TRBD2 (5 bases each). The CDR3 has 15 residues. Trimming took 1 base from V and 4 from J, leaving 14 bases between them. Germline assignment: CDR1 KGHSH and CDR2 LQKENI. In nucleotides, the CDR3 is TGTGCCAGCTCACCACGGGGGAGTAGAGGGTACGAGCAGTACTTC. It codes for CASSPRGSRGYEQYF.

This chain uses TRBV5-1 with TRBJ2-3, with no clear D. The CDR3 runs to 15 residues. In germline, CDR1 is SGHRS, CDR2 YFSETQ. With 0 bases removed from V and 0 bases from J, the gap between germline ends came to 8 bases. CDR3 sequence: CASSLVQASTDTQYF. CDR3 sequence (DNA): TGCGCCAGCAGCTTGGTTCAGGCTAGCACAGATACGCAGTATTTT.

The CDR3 here is CASSLKGQGNGETQYF. The CDR3, as DNA: TGCGCCAGCAGCTTGAAGGGACAGGGGAACGGAGAGACCCAGTACTTC. The rearrangement links TRBV5-1 to TRBJ2-5; 10 bases match TRBD1. The germline V gene has CDR1 SGHRS and CDR2 YFSETQ. This CDR3 has 16 residues. Losses at the gene ends were 1 base for V and 4 bases for J; bases not matched to a gene: 7.

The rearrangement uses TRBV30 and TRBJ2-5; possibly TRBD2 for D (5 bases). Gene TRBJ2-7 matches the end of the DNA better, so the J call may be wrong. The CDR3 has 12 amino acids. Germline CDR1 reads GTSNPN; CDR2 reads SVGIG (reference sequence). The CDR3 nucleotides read TGTGCCTGGTCGGGGAATTCGAACGAGCAGTACTTC. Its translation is CAWSGNSNEQYF.

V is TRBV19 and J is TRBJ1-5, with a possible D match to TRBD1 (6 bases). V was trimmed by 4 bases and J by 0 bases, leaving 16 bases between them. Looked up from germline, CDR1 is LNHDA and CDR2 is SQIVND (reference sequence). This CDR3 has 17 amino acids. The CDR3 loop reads CASSTSRGRYSNQPQHF. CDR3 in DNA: TGTGCCAGTAGTACCAGCAGGGGCCGTTATAGCAATCAGCCCCAGCATTTT.

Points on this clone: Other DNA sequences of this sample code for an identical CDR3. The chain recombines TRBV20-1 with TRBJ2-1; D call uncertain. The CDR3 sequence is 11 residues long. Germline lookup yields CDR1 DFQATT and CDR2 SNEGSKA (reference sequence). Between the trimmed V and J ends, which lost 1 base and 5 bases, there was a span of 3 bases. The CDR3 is CSARANNEQFF. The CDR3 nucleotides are TGCAGTGCTAGAGCAAACAATGAGCAGTTCTTC.

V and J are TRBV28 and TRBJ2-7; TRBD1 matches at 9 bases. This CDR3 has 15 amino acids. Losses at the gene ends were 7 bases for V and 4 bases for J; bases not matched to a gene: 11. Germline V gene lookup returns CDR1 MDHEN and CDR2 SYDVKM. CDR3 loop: CASNPSRQGGYEQYF. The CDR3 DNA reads TGTGCCAGCAACCCATCCCGACAGGGGGGGTACGAGCAGTACTTC. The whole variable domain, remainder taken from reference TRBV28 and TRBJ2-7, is DVKVTQSSRYLVKRTGEKVFLECVQDMDHENMFWYRQDPGLGLRLIYFSYDVKMKEKGDIPEGYSVSREKKERFSLILESASTNQTSMYLCASNPSRQGGYEQYFGPGTRLTVT.

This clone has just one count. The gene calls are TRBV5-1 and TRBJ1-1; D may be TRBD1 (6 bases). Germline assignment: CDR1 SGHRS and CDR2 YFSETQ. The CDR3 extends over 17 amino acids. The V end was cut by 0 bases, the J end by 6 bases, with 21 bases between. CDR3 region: CASSLAYSGQSGAEAFF. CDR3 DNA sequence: TGCGCCAGCAGCTTGGCATATAGCGGACAGAGTGGAGCTGAAGCTTTCTTT.

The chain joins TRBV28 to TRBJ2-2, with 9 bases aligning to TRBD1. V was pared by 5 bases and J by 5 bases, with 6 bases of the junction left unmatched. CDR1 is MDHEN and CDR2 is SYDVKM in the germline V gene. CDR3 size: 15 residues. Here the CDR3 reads CASSHPGQGTGELFF. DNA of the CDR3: TGTGCCAGCAGTCACCCGGGACAGGGAACCGGGGAGCTGTTTTTT.

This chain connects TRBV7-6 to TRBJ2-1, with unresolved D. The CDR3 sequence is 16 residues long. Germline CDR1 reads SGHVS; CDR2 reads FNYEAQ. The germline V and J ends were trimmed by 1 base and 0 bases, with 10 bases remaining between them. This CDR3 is CASSLVVPSSYNEQFF. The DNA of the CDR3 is TGTGCCAGCAGCTTAGTCGTGCCGAGCTCCTACAATGAGCAGTTCTTC.

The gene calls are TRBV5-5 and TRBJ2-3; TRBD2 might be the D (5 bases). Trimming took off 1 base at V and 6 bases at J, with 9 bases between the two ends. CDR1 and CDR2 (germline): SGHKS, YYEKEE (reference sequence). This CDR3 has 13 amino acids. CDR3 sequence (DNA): TGTGCCAGCAGCTTGCGTCGGGATGATACGCAGTATTTT. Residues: CASSLRRDDTQYF. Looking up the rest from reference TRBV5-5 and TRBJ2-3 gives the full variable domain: DAGVTQSPTHLIKTRGQQVTLRCSPISGHKSVSWYQQVLGQGPQFIFQYYEKEERGRGNFPDRFSARQFPNYSSELNVNALLLGDSALYLCASSLRRDDTQYFGPGTRLTVL.

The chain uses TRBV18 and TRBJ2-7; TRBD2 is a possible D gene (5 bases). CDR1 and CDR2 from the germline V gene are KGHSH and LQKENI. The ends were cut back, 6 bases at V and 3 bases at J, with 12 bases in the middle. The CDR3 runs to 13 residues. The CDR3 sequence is CASSPARVYEQYF. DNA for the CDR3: TGTGCCAGCTCCCCCGCGCGGGTCTACGAGCAGTACTTC.

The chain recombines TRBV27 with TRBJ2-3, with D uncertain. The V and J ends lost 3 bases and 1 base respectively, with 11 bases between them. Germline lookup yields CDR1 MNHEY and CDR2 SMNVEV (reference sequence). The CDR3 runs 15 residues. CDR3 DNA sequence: TGTGCCAGCAGTTTTGATACTCTCCGCACAGATACGCAGTATTTT. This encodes CASSFDTLRTDTQYF.

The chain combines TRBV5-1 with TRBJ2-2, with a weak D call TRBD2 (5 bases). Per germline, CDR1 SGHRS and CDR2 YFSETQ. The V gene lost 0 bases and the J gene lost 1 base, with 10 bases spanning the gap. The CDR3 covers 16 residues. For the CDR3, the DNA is TGCGCCAGCAGCTTGGGAGGGCAATTGAACACCGGGGAGCTGTTTTTT. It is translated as CASSLGGQLNTGELFF.

The CDR3 coding sequence is TGTGCCAGCACCAAACCAGGGGATGAGCAGTTCTTC. The encoded protein is CASTKPGDEQFF. The chain links TRBV5-6 to TRBJ2-1, with D perhaps TRBD1 (6 bases). The CDR3 runs to 12 residues. The V gene lost 6 bases and the J gene lost 8 bases, with 12 bases spanning the gap. Germline V gene sequence: CDR1 SGHDT, CDR2 YYEEEE. Together with reference TRBV5-6 and TRBJ2-1, the CDR3 gives the full variable domain: DAGVTQSPTHLIKTRGQQVTLRCSPKSGHDTVSWYQQALGQGPQFIFQYYEEEERQRGNFPDRFSGHQFPNYSSELNVNALLLGDSALYLCASTKPGDEQFFGPGTRLTVL.

CDR3 amino acids: CASSSGTGVSYEQYF. CDR3 in DNA: TGTGCCAGCAGCTCCGGGACAGGGGTTTCCTACGAGCAGTACTTC. This chain connects TRBV27 to TRBJ2-7; 10 bases align to TRBD1. This CDR3 has 15 amino acids. CDR1 and CDR2 (germline): MNHEY, SMNVEV (reference sequence). The V and J ends lost 6 bases and 1 base, in that order; junction bases with no gene match: 6.